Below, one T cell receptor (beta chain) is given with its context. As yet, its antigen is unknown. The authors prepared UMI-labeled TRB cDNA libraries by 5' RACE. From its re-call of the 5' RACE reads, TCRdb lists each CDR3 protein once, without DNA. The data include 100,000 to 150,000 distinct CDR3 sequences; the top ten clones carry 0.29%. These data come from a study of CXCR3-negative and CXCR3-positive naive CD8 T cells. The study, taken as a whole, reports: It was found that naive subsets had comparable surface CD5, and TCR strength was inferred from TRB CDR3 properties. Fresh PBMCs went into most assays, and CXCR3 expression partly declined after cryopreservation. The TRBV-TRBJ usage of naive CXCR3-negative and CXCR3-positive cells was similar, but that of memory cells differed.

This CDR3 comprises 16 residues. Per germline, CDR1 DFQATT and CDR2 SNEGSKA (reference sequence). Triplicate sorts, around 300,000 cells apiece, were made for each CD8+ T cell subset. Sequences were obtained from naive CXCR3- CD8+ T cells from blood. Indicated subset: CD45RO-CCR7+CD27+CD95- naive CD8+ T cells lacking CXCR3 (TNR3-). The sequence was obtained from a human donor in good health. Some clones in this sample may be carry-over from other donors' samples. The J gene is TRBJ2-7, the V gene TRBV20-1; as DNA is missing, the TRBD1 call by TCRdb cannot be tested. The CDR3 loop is CSARDPSGDPSYEQYF.